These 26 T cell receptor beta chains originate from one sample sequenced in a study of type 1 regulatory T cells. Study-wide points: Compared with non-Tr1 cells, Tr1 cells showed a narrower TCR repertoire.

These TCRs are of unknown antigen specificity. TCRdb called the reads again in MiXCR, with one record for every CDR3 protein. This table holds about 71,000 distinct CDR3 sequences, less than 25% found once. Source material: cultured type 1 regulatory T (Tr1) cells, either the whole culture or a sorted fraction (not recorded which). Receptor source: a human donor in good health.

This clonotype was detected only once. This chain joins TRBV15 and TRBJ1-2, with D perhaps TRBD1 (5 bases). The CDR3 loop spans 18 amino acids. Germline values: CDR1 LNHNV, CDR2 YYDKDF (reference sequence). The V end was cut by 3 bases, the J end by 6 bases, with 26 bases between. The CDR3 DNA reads TGTGCCACCAGCAGGGACCCCAGGGATGTCGGTACAAGCGATGGCTACACCTTC. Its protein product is CATSRDPRDVGTSDGYTF.

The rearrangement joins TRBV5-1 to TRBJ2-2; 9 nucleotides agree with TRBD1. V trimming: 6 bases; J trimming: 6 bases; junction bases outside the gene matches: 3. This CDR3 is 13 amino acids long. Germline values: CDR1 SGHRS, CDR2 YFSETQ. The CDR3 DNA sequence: TGCGCCAGCAACAGGGGGCTCCCCGGGGAGCTGTTTTTT. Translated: CASNRGLPGELFF.

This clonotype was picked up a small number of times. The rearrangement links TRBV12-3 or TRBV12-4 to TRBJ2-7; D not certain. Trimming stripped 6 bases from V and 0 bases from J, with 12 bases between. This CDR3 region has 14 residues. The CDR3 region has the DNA TGTGCCAGCAGCTATCTTGGCGGCTCCTACGAGCAGTACTTC. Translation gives CASSYLGGSYEQYF.

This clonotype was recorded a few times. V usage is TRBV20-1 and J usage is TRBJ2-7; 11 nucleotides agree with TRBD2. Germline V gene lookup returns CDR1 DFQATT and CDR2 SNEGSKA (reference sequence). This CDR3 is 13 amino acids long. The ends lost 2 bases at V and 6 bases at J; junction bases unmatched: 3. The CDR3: CSARFTSGSEQYF. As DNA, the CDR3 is TGCAGTGCTAGATTTACTAGCGGGAGCGAGCAGTACTTC.

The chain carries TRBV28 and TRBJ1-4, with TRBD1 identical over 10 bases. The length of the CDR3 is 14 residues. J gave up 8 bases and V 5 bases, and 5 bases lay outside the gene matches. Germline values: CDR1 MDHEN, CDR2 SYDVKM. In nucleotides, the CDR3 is TGTGCCAGCAGTAAGGGACAGGGGCGGGAAAAACTGTTTTTT. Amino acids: CASSKGQGREKLFF.

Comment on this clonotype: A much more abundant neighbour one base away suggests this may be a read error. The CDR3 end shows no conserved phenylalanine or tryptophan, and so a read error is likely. CDR3 sequence: CAMSQGRETQYI. The CDR3, as DNA: TGTGCCATGTCACAGGGGCGAGAGACCCAGTACATC. The chain carries TRBV10-3 and TRBJ2-5; 7 nucleotides match TRBD1. There are 12 residues in the CDR3. V was pared by 9 bases and J by 4 bases, with 5 bases of the junction left unmatched. From germline, CDR1 is ENHRY and CDR2 SYGVKD.

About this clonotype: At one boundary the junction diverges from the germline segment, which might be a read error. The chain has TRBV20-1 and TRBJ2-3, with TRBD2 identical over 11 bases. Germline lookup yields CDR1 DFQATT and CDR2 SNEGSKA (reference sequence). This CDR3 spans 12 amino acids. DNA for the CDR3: TGTAGCGGGGGGGGGCCCACAGATACGCAGTATTTT. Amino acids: CSGGGPTDTQYF.

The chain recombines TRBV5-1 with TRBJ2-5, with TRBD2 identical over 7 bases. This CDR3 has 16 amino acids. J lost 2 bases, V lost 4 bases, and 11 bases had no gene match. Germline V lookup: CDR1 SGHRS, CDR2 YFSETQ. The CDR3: CASSNGGSGLQETQYF. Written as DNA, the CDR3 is TGCGCCAGCAGCAATGGGGGTAGCGGGCTACAAGAGACCCAGTACTTC.

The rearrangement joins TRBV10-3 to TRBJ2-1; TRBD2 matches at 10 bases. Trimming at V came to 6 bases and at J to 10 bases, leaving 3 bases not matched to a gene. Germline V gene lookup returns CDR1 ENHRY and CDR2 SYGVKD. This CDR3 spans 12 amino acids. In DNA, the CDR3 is TGTGCCATCAGCGGGACTAGCGACGAGCAGTTCTTC. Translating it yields CAISGTSDEQFF.

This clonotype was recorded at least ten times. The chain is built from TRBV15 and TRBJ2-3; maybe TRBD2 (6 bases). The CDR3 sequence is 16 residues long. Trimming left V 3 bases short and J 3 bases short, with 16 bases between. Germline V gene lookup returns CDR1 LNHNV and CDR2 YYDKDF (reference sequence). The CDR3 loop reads CATSREGSAPTDTQYF. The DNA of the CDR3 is TGTGCCACCAGCAGGGAGGGGTCGGCCCCGACAGATACGCAGTATTTT.

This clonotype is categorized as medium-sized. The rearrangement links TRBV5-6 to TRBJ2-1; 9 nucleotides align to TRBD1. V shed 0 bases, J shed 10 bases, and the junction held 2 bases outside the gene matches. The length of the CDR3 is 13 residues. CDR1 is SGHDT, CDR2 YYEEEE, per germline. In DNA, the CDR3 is TGTGCCAGCAGCTTGGCCGGGACAGGGGAGCAGTTCTTC. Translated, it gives CASSLAGTGEQFF.

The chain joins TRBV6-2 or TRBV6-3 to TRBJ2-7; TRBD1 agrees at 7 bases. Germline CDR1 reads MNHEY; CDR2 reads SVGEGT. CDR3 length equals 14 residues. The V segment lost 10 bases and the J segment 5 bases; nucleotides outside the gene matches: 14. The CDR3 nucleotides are TGTGCCACTAGACAGGGAGACGTTCGCGACGAGCAGTACTTC. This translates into CATRQGDVRDEQYF.

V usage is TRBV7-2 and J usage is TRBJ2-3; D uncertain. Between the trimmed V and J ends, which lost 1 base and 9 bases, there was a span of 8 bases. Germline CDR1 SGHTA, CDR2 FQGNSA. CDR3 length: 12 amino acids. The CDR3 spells CASSLGGVTQYF. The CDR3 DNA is TGTGCCAGCAGCTTAGGCGGAGTCACGCAGTATTTT.

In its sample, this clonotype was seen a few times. In DNA form, the CDR3 reads TGTGCCATCAGTGGGGCTAGCGGGGGAAGAAACAATGAGCAGTTCTTC. Protein product: CAISGASGGRNNEQFF. This sequence joins TRBV10-3 and TRBJ2-1; 10 nucleotides line up with TRBD2. CDR1 is ENHRY, CDR2 SYGVKD, per germline. The CDR3 is 16 residues long. With 4 bases clipped from V and 5 bases from J, the junction kept 8 bases outside the gene matches.

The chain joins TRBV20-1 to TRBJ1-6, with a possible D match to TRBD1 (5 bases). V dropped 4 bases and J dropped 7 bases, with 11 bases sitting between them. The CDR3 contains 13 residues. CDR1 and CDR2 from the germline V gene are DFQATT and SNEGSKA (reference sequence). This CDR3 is CSAKGQMNSPLHF. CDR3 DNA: TGCAGTGCTAAAGGACAAATGAATTCACCCCTCCACTTT.

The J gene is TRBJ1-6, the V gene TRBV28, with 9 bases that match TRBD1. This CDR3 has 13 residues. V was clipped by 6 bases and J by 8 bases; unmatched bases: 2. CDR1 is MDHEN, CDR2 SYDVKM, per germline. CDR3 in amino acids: CASRTGGYSPLHF. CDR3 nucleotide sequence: TGTGCCAGCAGGACAGGGGGGTATTCACCCCTCCACTTT.

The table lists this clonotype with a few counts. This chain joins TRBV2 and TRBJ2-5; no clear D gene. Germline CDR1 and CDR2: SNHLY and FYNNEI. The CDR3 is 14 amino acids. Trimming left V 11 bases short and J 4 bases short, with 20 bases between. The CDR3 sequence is CADQGLWEGETQYF. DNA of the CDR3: TGTGCCGACCAAGGTCTGTGGGAAGGAGAGACCCAGTACTTC.

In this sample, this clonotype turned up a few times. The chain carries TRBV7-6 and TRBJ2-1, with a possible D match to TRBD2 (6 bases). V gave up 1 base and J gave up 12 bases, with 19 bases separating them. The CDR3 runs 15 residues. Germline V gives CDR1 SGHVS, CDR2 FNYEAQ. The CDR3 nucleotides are TGTGCCAGCAGCTTAGTGGGTTTGGGGACGGGGGTGCAGTTCTTC. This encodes CASSLVGLGTGVQFF.

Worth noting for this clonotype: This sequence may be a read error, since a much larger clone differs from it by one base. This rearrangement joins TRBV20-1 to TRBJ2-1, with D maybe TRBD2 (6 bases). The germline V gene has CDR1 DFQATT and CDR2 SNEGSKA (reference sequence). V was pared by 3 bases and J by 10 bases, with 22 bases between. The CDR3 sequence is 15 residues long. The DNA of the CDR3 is TGCAGTGCTAGTGGTGGACTGACGGGAGCCCGCGAGCAGTTCTTC. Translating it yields CSASGGLTGAREQFF.

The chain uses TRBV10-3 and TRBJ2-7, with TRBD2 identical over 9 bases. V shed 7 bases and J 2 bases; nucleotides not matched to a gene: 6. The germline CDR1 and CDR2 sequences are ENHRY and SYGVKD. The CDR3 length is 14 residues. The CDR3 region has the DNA TGTGCCATCAATGGCCCTAGCGGGACCTACGAGCAGTACTTC. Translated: CAINGPSGTYEQYF.

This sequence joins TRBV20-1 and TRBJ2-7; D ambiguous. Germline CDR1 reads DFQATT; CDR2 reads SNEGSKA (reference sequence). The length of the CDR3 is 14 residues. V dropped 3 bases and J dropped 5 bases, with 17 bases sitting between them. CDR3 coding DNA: TGCAGTGCTAGTGAATGGTTTTCTTACGACGAGCAGTACTTC. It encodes CSASEWFSYDEQYF.

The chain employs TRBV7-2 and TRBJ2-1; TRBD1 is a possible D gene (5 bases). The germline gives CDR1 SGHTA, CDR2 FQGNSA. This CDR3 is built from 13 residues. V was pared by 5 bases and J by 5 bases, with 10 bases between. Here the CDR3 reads CASSPGQDNEQFF. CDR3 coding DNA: TGTGCCAGCAGCCCCGGACAAGACAATGAGCAGTTCTTC.

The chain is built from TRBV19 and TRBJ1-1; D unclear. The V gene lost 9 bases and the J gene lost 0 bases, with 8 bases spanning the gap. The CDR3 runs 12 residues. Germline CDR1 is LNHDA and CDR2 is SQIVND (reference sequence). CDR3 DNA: TGTGCCAGCGGCCCGGTGAACACTGAAGCTTTCTTT. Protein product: CASGPVNTEAFF.

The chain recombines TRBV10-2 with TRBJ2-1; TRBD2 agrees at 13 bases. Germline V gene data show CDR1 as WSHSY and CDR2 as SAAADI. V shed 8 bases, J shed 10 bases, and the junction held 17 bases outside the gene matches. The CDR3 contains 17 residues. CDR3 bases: TGCGCCAGCCAAAGGACTAGCGGGGGCCGGGGACTTTGGGAGCAGTTCTTC. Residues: CASQRTSGGRGLWEQFF.

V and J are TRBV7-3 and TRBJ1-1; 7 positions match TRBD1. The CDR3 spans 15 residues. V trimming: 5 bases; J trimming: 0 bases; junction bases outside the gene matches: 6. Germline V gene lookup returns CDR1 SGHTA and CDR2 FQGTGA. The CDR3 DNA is TGTGCCAGCAGCCCTTGGGACAGCATGAACACTGAAGCTTTCTTT. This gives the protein CASSPWDSMNTEAFF.

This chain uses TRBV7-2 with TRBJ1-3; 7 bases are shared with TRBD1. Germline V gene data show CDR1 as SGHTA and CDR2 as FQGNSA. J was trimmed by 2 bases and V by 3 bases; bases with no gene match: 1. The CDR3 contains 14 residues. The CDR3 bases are TGTGCCAGCAGCTTCGGGACAGCTGGAAACACCATATATTTT. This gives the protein CASSFGTAGNTIYF.